Listed below are T cell receptor beta chains from one sample, sequenced in a study of cytomegalovirus exposure and HLA in healthy donors. Profiled with immunoSEQ multiplex PCR; TCRdb holds only in-frame clones, not every one. The sample consists of approximately 150,000 clones, approximately 71% of them appearing once. Sequenced material: PBMCs. Receptor source: a woman aged 18-30 years in good health and CMV-seropositive. Both conserved end residues are part of each CDR3. D genes are given only for firm matches. Only part of the rows carry a size: once, few, many, or a class if the clone is expanded.

TRBD1	once	TRBV6-5	TRBJ1-2	TGTGCCAGCGGGCGACAGGGGGCGCTTGGCTACACCTTC	CASGRQGALGYTF
.	.	TRBV2	TRBJ1-2	TGTGCCAGCAGTGGTGGCGGCTACACCTTC	CASSGGGYTF
.	.	TRBV7-2	TRBJ2-3	TGTGCCAGCAGCCACACGACAGGTACGAGGAATACGCAGTATTTT	CASSHTTGTRNTQYF
.	.	TRBV29-1	TRBJ2-7	TGCAGCGTTGAAGTTGGGCAGCCGCACGAGCAGTACTTC	CSVEVGQPHEQYF
.	.	TRBV4-1	TRBJ1-2	TGCGCCAGCAGCCGTATTGACAGCGACTATGGCTACACCTTC	CASSRIDSDYGYTF
TRBD2	few	TRBV2	TRBJ2-2	TGTGCCAGCAGGGCCGGGGGGGCCAGCGGGGAGCTGTTTTTT	CASRAGGASGELFF
TRBD2	.	TRBV9	TRBJ2-1	TGTGCCAGCAGCGTAGGTCCCCTACTAGCGGGGACTTACAATGAGCAGTTCTTC	CASSVGPLLAGTYNEQFF
.	.	TRBV4-2	TRBJ1-2	TGTGCCAGCAGCCAAGATTTGAGGGTTTCGGGCTACACCTTC	CASSQDLRVSGYTF
TRBD2	.	TRBV5-1	TRBJ2-5	TGCGCCAGCAGTCGGGGATCGGTCCTAGCGGGGGGCCGAACGATTGAGACCCAGTACTTC	CASSRGSVLAGGRTIETQYF
.	once	TRBV6-1	TRBJ2-7	TGTGCCAGCAGTGTCACCGGGACACCGGAGTACTTC	CASSVTGTPEYF
.	.	TRBV4-2	TRBJ1-2	TGTGCCAGCAGCCAAGTTGGGCAGCATGGCTACACCTTC	CASSQVGQHGYTF
TRBD1	.	TRBV2	TRBJ2-1	TGTGCCAGCAGCGACGGGACAGGGAGGTTACACGATGAGCAGTTCTTC	CASSDGTGRLHDEQFF
TRBD2	.	TRBV19	TRBJ2-5	TGTGCCAGTAGTATAGCTCTAGCGGGGAGGGAGACCCAGTACTTC	CASSIALAGRETQYF
TRBD1	.	TRBV7-2	TRBJ1-5	TGTGCCAGCAGCCGGGACAGTGCCCAATGGCCCCAGCATTTT	CASSRDSAQWPQHF
.	.	TRBV9	TRBJ2-3	TGTGCCAGCAGCGTAATTCCCGGCACAGATACGCAGTATTTT	CASSVIPGTDTQYF
TRBD1	.	TRBV6-1	TRBJ1-3	TGTGCCAGCGTCCAGGAGGGGGCCTCTGGAAACACCATATATTTT	CASVQEGASGNTIYF